These 12 T cell receptor beta chains were all obtained from the same sample, sequenced in a study of shared clonotypes between healthy human individuals. The protocol was immunoSEQ multiplex PCR, while the TCRdb copy is restricted to in-frame clones and leaves out a portion. The table has about 1 million clones, around 78% seen once. Sequencing was carried out using memory CD4+ T cells from PBMCs. Specified subset: CD45RA-negative fraction. The receptor source for this set is a man aged 18-30 years in good health. Some clones in this sample may be carry-over from other donors' samples.

As regards this clone: Other DNA sequences in the sample encode the same CDR3. V gene TRBV5-1 combines with J gene TRBJ1-5, with D unresolved. The V and J ends lost 0 bases and 2 bases respectively, with 6 bases between them. CDR3 size: 14 residues. Germline loops: CDR1 SGHRS, CDR2 YFSETQ. CDR3 sequence reads: CASSLEPGNQPQHF. CDR3 nucleotide sequence: TGCGCCAGCAGCTTGGAACCAGGCAATCAGCCCCAGCATTTT.

The V gene is TRBV18, the J gene TRBJ2-6, with a weak D call TRBD2 (5 bases). V was pared by 4 bases and J by 1 base, with 14 bases between. This CDR3 is built from 17 residues. Per the germline V gene, CDR1 is KGHSH and CDR2 is LQKENI. CDR3 sequence: CASSLGEGGSGANVLTF. In DNA, the CDR3 is TGTGCCAGCTCACTCGGAGAGGGCGGTTCTGGGGCCAACGTCCTGACTTTC.

Concerning this clone itself: This specimen includes other DNA sequences encoding the same CDR3. J is TRBJ2-5 and V is TRBV5-4, with 9 bases aligning to TRBD2. Germline CDR1 SGHNT, CDR2 YYREEE (reference sequence). V shed 1 base, J shed 5 bases, and the junction held 6 bases outside the gene matches. The CDR3 runs 15 residues. For the CDR3, the DNA is TGTGCCAGCAGCTTGCTGGCGGGAGGGCAGGAGACCCAGTACTTC. Translated, it gives CASSLLAGGQETQYF. The full variable domain, its missing parts supplied by reference TRBV5-4 and TRBJ2-5, is ETGVTQSPTHLIKTRGQQVTLRCSSQSGHNTVSWYQQALGQGPQFIFQYYREEENGRGNFPPRFSGLQFPNYSSELNVNALELDDSALYLCASSLLAGGQETQYFGPGTRLLVL.

This rearrangement joins TRBV10-3 to TRBJ2-3, with TRBD2 identical over 11 bases. The trim removed 5 bases at V and 5 bases at J, leaving 6 bases unmatched. The germline V gene has CDR1 ENHRY and CDR2 SYGVKD. This CDR3 region has 15 residues. The CDR3 sequence: CAISPGTSGGDTQYF. CDR3 DNA: TGTGCCATCAGTCCCGGAACTAGCGGGGGAGATACGCAGTATTTT.

This rearrangement joins TRBV5-1 to TRBJ2-7; 9 bases are a match to TRBD1. The junction had 7 bases not matched to a gene; V was cut back by 3 bases and J by 6 bases. Germline V gene sequence: CDR1 SGHRS, CDR2 YFSETQ. The CDR3 runs 14 residues. CDR3 residues: CASSYGTGTGEQYF. As DNA, the CDR3 is TGCGCCAGCAGCTACGGGACAGGGACAGGCGAGCAGTACTTC.

J is TRBJ1-1 and V is TRBV28; maybe TRBD1 (5 bases). This CDR3 contains 14 residues. Germline V CDR1 and CDR2: MDHEN, SYDVKM. V was clipped by 5 bases and J by 5 bases, with 15 bases between them. CDR3 coding DNA: TGTGCCAGCAGTCTTCCCAGGGAGGGGACTGAAGCTTTCTTT. Translating it yields CASSLPREGTEAFF.

The chain uses TRBV28 and TRBJ1-2; D uncertain. Germline V gene sequence: CDR1 MDHEN, CDR2 SYDVKM. This CDR3 is built from 13 residues. Trimming shortened V by 3 bases and J by 7 bases, and 12 bases separated the two germline ends. Here the CDR3 DNA reads TGTGCCAGCAGTTTTGTCGATTCCCCTGGCTACACCTTC. It yields the protein CASSFVDSPGYTF.

This clone was observed once. This rearrangement joins TRBV25-1 to TRBJ2-1; TRBD2 matches at 7 bases. Trimming cost V 5 bases and J 6 bases; bases outside gene matches: 10. Per the germline V gene, CDR1 is MGHDK and CDR2 is SYGVNS. The CDR3 spans 15 residues. The CDR3 DNA follows: TGTGCCAGCAGTCCCCCGGCTAGCGGAGGCAATGAGCAGTTCTTC. Residues: CASSPPASGGNEQFF.

In its sample, this clone was seen a few times. This rearrangement joins TRBV7-9 to TRBJ1-1, with a tentative D call TRBD1 (5 bases). The CDR3 length is 12 residues. Germline V gene lookup returns CDR1 SEHNR and CDR2 FQNEAQ (reference sequence). The V and J ends lost 5 bases and 11 bases respectively, with 15 bases between them. In DNA, the CDR3 is TGTGCCAGCAGCCCTCCGGGCCCAGGGGCTTTCTTT. Its translation is CASSPPGPGAFF.

V is TRBV5-1 and J is TRBJ1-1; maybe TRBD1 (6 bases). The CDR3 is made up of 13 amino acids. V was cut by 0 bases and J by 8 bases, with 11 bases left in between. The germline CDR1 and CDR2 sequences are SGHRS and YFSETQ. The CDR3 DNA reads TGCGCCAGCAGCTTGGGGACAGCCGCAGAAGCTTTCTTT. It encodes CASSLGTAAEAFF.

The rearrangement joins TRBV7-2 to TRBJ1-2, with unresolved D. In germline, CDR1 is SGHTA, CDR2 FQGNSA. The CDR3 spans 14 residues. V was cut by 6 bases and J by 4 bases, with 15 bases left in between. The CDR3 reads CASSSGVTVYGYTF. The CDR3 bases are TGTGCCAGCAGTTCCGGGGTCACAGTCTATGGCTACACCTTC.

Comment on this clone: One junction end disagrees with the germline gene, perhaps due to a read error. The chain carries TRBV5-1 and TRBJ1-4, with 9 positions matching TRBD1. In germline, CDR1 is SGHRS, CDR2 YFSETQ. The CDR3 covers 15 residues. The CDR3 region has the DNA TGTGCCAGCAGCTTGTTTGGGGACAGGGTTGAAAAACTGTTTTTT. It codes for CASSLFGDRVEKLFF.